Below, 17 T cell receptor beta chains from the same sample are listed, as sequenced in a study of T-cell reconstitution after alpha-beta-depleted transplantation in children. For TCRbeta, the library was prepared with unique molecular identifiers. TCRdb reanalysed the PCR reads using MiXCR and keeps one entry per CDR3 protein. The sample records 75,000 to 100,000 distinct CDR3 sequences, 7% to 10% being singletons. The specimen was PBMCs from the stem cell graft donor, collected from the stem cell graft. These receptors were collected from a human donor who donated a stem cell graft to a child with congenital amegakaryocytic thrombocytopenia.

This clonotype occurred many times. J is TRBJ1-2 and V is TRBV7-3; D is ambiguous. This CDR3 spans 15 amino acids. Trimming took off 1 base at V and 0 bases at J, with 9 bases between the two ends. Germline CDR1 SGHTA, CDR2 FQGTGA. The CDR3: CASSLKSATNYGYTF. In DNA, the CDR3 is TGTGCCAGCAGCTTAAAGTCAGCAACTAACTATGGCTACACCTTC.

This clonotype was counted ten times or more. The chain joins TRBV12-3 or TRBV12-4 to TRBJ2-2; weak D call: TRBD2 (6 bases). CDR3 length equals 15 residues. Trimming pared 4 bases from V and 6 bases from J, leaving 15 bases between. CDR3 in amino acids: CASSWAGGGAGELFF. CDR3 nucleotide sequence: TGTGCCAGCAGTTGGGCCGGGGGTGGGGCCGGGGAGCTGTTTTTT.

Ten or more counts support this clonotype. The rearrangement joins TRBV3-1 to TRBJ2-7, with 8 bases that match TRBD1. Germline V gene lookup returns CDR1 LGHDT and CDR2 YNNKEL (reference sequence). With V trimmed by 5 bases and J by 5 bases, 8 bases remained unmatched. The CDR3 totals 14 residues. The CDR3 loop is CASSFTTGADEQYF. The CDR3 DNA reads as TGTGCCAGCAGCTTCACGACAGGGGCGGACGAGCAGTACTTC.

This clonotype has ten or more counts. The V and J genes are TRBV20-1 and TRBJ2-2; TRBD1 is a possible D gene (6 bases). CDR3 length: 13 amino acids. V was pared by 3 bases and J by 7 bases, with 12 bases between. Germline values: CDR1 DFQATT, CDR2 SNEGSKA (reference sequence). The CDR3 coding sequence is TGCAGTGCTAGTCCAGCAGGGGACGGGGAGCTGTTTTTT. Translation: CSASPAGDGELFF.

This clonotype was detected ten times or more. This chain links TRBV7-2 with TRBJ2-5, with 11 nucleotides matching TRBD2. This CDR3 is built from 15 residues. With V trimmed by 5 bases and J by 5 bases, 7 bases remained unmatched. From germline, CDR1 is SGHTA and CDR2 FQGNSA. The chain's CDR3 is CASSLIAGGSETQYF. The CDR3 DNA sequence: TGTGCCAGCAGCCTCATAGCGGGAGGGTCTGAGACCCAGTACTTC.

Comment on this clonotype: Lacking the conserved final phenylalanine or tryptophan, this CDR3 likely reflects a read error. This sequence joins TRBV18 and TRBJ1-1; TRBD1 agrees at 8 bases. J was trimmed by 4 bases and V by 3 bases; bases with no gene match: 1. This CDR3 has 13 amino acids. Germline CDR1 is KGHSH and CDR2 is LQKENI. The CDR3 here is CASSPGQGTEAFL. In nucleotides, the CDR3 is TGTGCCAGCTCACCCGGACAGGGCACTGAAGCTTTCTTG.

This clonotype was recorded at least ten times. The V and J genes are TRBV11-2 and TRBJ2-1, with D unclear. This CDR3 has 15 residues. Germline-derived CDR1 and CDR2 are SGHAT and FQNNGV. Trimming removed 2 bases from V and 5 bases from J, with 13 bases in between. CDR3 sequence: CASSLRGFQNNEQFF. The CDR3 coding sequence is TGTGCCAGCAGCTTAAGAGGATTCCAAAACAATGAGCAGTTCTTC.

This clonotype was recorded at least ten times. V and J are TRBV6-5 and TRBJ2-7, with D unresolved. The CDR3 totals 11 residues. Germline values: CDR1 MNHEY, CDR2 SVGAGI. Trimming removed 2 bases from V and 6 bases from J, with 5 bases in between. Here the CDR3 reads CASSYGFEQYF. The DNA for the CDR3 is TGTGCCAGCAGTTACGGTTTCGAGCAGTACTTC.

Comment on this clonotype: This sequence may be a read error, since a much larger clone differs from it by one base. This chain joins TRBV29-1 and TRBJ2-7, with D perhaps given as TRBD1 or TRBD2 (5 bases each). CDR1 is SQVTM and CDR2 is ANQGSEA in the germline V gene. CDR3 length equals 14 residues. CDR3 region: CSAAPGTLSYDQYF. CDR3 nucleotides: TGCAGCGCTGCCCCCGGGACCTTATCCTACGACCAGTACTTC.

This clonotype was detected ten times or more. The chain couples TRBV20-1 to TRBJ2-2; D ambiguous. The length of the CDR3 is 15 residues. V was clipped by 0 bases and J by 1 base, with 9 bases between them. Germline lookup yields CDR1 DFQATT and CDR2 SNEGSKA (reference sequence). CDR3 protein: CSAREANKNTGELFF. The DNA for the CDR3 is TGCAGTGCTAGAGAGGCTAACAAGAACACCGGGGAGCTGTTTTTT.

This clonotype occurred many times. This rearrangement joins TRBV20-1 to TRBJ2-3; tentative D call: TRBD2 (5 bases). Per the germline V gene, CDR1 is DFQATT and CDR2 is SNEGSKA (reference sequence). V lost 0 bases to trimming and J lost 8 bases, with 18 bases between them. The CDR3 is 15 residues long. The CDR3 nucleotides are TGCAGTGCTAGAGAGGGAGCGGACCTGGTTAGTACGCAGTATTTT. Amino acids: CSAREGADLVSTQYF.

This clonotype was observed at least ten times. In nucleotides, the CDR3 is TGTGCCAGCAGCTTGGACACCACTTACGAGCAGTACTTC. Translation gives CASSLDTTYEQYF. The chain employs TRBV7-2 and TRBJ2-7, with D tentatively TRBD1 (5 bases). This CDR3 has 13 amino acids. V was pared by 3 bases and J by 4 bases, with 10 bases between. CDR1 and CDR2 (germline): SGHTA, FQGNSA.

This clonotype came up many times. This chain uses TRBV5-1 with TRBJ2-3; D remains ambiguous. Germline-derived CDR1 and CDR2 are SGHRS and YFSETQ. This CDR3 has 15 residues. V gave up 1 base and J gave up 3 bases, with 12 bases separating them. The CDR3 sequence is CASSLSRTVTDTQYF. DNA for the CDR3: TGCGCCAGCAGCTTGTCAAGGACCGTAACAGATACGCAGTATTTT. The entire variable domain, with the rest obtained from reference TRBV5-1 and TRBJ2-3, is as follows: KAGVTQTPRYLIKTRGQQVTLSCSPISGHRSVSWYQQTPGQGLQFLFEYFSETQRNKGNFPGRFSGRQFSNSRSEMNVSTLELGDSALYLCASSLSRTVTDTQYFGPGTRLTVL.

Concerning this clonotype: A read error may be the cause here, since a much bigger clone is one base away. Lacking the conserved final phenylalanine or tryptophan, this CDR3 likely reflects a read error. CDR3 protein: CSANPLDGEETQYI. DNA of the CDR3: TGCAGTGCTAATCCCCTGGACGGAGAAGAGACCCAGTACATC. This chain connects TRBV20-1 to TRBJ2-5; D ambiguous. With 4 bases removed from V and 3 bases from J, the gap between germline ends came to 15 bases. The CDR3 is 14 amino acids. Germline V CDR1 and CDR2: DFQATT, SNEGSKA (reference sequence).

The table lists this clonotype with many counts. The rearrangement uses TRBV6-1 and TRBJ1-6, with TRBD1 identical over 7 bases. V dropped 4 bases and J dropped 8; count of bases not matched to a gene: 11. CDR3 length: 16 amino acids. Germline CDR1 is MNHNS and CDR2 is SASEGT. CDR3 region: CASSVGDSGYDSPLHF. CDR3 DNA: TGTGCCAGCAGTGTTGGGGACAGTGGGTATGATTCACCCCTCCACTTT.

This clonotype was recorded many times. This rearrangement joins TRBV20-1 to TRBJ2-3, with 7 positions matching TRBD2. This CDR3 is 15 amino acids long. Trimming at V came to 3 bases and at J to 2 bases, leaving 8 bases not matched to a gene. From germline, CDR1 is DFQATT and CDR2 SNEGSKA (reference sequence). CDR3 protein: CSASLSGKSTDTQYF. CDR3 bases: TGCAGTGCTAGTTTGAGCGGGAAATCCACAGATACGCAGTATTTT.

This clonotype was seen ten or more times. This chain joins TRBV7-9 and TRBJ1-5; tentatively, D is TRBD1 (5 bases). The CDR3 is made up of 12 amino acids. V lost 8 bases and J 4 bases, leaving 9 bases between the germline ends. The germline gives CDR1 SEHNR, CDR2 FQNEAQ (reference sequence). The CDR3 sequence is CASCRDNQPQHF. As DNA, the CDR3 is TGTGCCAGCTGCAGGGATAATCAGCCCCAGCATTTT.